This T cell receptor (beta chain) stems from a study of CD8+CD57+ T cells in acquired aplastic anemia. Study summary: The sorted CD4+ and CD8+ cells yielded an average around 3.2 ug of DNA.

According to the study, genomic DNA was the template for TCR beta VDJ and CDR3 profiling. TCRdb called the reads again in MiXCR, with one record for every CDR3 protein. Of some 410,000 distinct CDR3 sequences in the sample, around 72% were seen once. The CDR3 has 13 amino acids. CDR1 is SGHVS and CDR2 is FQNEAQ in the germline V gene. The sequence derives from a human donor in good health, serving as a control. Sequenced: sorted CD4+, CD8+, or CD8+CD57+ T cells (not recorded which) from PBMCs. V is TRBV7-8 and J is TRBJ2-5; no firm D call. The last part of the DNA fits TRBJ2-7 better; the J call may be wrong. The CDR3, as DNA: TGTGCCAGCAGCCCCCTTGCTTTAGGCGAGCAGTACTTC. Residues: CASSPLALGEQYF.